What follows are 18 T cell receptor beta chains derived from one specimen sequenced in a study of blood T cell repertoires in COVID-19. TCRdb's table, derived via immunoSEQ multiplex PCR, lists solely in-frame clones and lacks some. This table has fewer than 500,000 clones, 87% appearing once. Sequencing used PBMCs or T cells enriched from blood (not recorded which). These receptors came from a woman aged 18 to 35 with acute COVID-19.

This chain links TRBV3-1 (or the pseudogene TRBV3-2) with TRBJ2-3, with 10 positions matching TRBD2. Trimming cost V 4 bases and J 7 bases; bases outside gene matches: 5. This CDR3 contains 14 residues. Germline CDR1 LGHDT, CDR2 YNNKEL (reference sequence). CDR3 residues: CASSLSGGRNTQYF. CDR3 DNA: TGTGCCAGCAGCCTTAGCGGGGGGAGGAATACGCAGTATTTT.

V usage is TRBV18 and J usage is TRBJ2-1, with TRBD2 identical over 10 bases. In germline, CDR1 is KGHSH, CDR2 LQKENI. The CDR3 sequence is 16 residues long. With 3 bases clipped from V and 4 bases from J, the junction kept 6 bases outside the gene matches. CDR3: CASSPEFSGGYNEQFF. CDR3 nucleotides: TGTGCCAGCTCACCGGAGTTTAGCGGGGGGTACAATGAGCAGTTCTTC.

The rearrangement uses TRBV6-5 and TRBJ1-1; D is unclear. V lost 0 bases, J lost 0 bases, and 11 bases lay in between. This CDR3 spans 16 amino acids. CDR1 and CDR2 from the germline V gene are MNHEY and SVGAGI. CDR3 amino acids: CASSYSKQVMNTEAFF. The CDR3 DNA reads as TGTGCCAGCAGTTACTCGAAGCAGGTCATGAACACTGAAGCTTTCTTT.

The CDR3 sequence is CASSIYPPFSGADYGYTF. CDR3 nucleotide sequence: TGTGCCAGTAGTATATATCCCCCCTTTTCAGGGGCAGACTATGGCTACACCTTC. This rearrangement joins TRBV19 to TRBJ1-2, with D possibly matching TRBD1 (6 bases). V was shortened by 2 bases and J by 3 bases, with 22 bases between the two germline ends. CDR1 is LNHDA, CDR2 SQIVND, per germline (reference sequence). The CDR3 has 18 residues.

V usage is TRBV2 and J usage is TRBJ2-1, with 10 bases lining up with TRBD2. The CDR3 loop spans 15 amino acids. Germline V gene lookup returns CDR1 SNHLY and CDR2 FYNNEI. V shed 8 bases, J shed 9 bases, and the junction held 13 bases outside the gene matches. The DNA for the CDR3 is TGTGCCAGCCAAAGAATGGGACTAGCGAGAGGTGAGCAGTTCTTC. Protein sequence: CASQRMGLARGEQFF. Full variable domain (missing parts from reference TRBV2 and TRBJ2-1): EPEVTQTPSHQVTQMGQEVILRCVPISNHLYFYWYRQILGQKVEFLVSFYNNEISEKSEIFDDQFSVERPDGSNFTLKIRSTKLEDSAMYFCASQRMGLARGEQFFGPGTRLTVL.

The rearrangement uses TRBV7-3 and TRBJ2-1; TRBD2 aligns across 7 bases. The V gene end was trimmed by 3 bases and the J gene end by 2 bases; junction bases not matched to a gene: 4. The CDR3 has 15 amino acids. Germline CDR1 SGHTA, CDR2 FQGTGA. The CDR3 region is CASSLGGGTYNEQFF. CDR3 bases: TGTGCCAGCAGCTTGGGCGGGGGAACCTACAATGAGCAGTTCTTC.

The gene calls are TRBV6-5 and TRBJ2-5, with TRBD2 matching over 7 bases. With 8 bases clipped from V and 3 bases from J, the junction kept 6 bases outside the gene matches. The CDR3 covers 13 residues. Germline V lookup: CDR1 MNHEY, CDR2 SVGAGI. As DNA, the CDR3 is TGTGCCAGCCAACGGGGGGTAAAAGAGACCCAGTACTTC. The encoded protein is CASQRGVKETQYF.

The chain links TRBV3-1 (or the pseudogene TRBV3-2) to TRBJ2-7; 9 positions match TRBD2. Germline V CDR1 and CDR2: LGHDT, YNNKEL (reference sequence). The CDR3 length is 14 residues. V dropped 2 bases and J dropped 5; count of bases not matched to a gene: 4. Written as DNA, the CDR3 is TGTGCCAGCAGCCAACCGGGACTAGCCCACGAGCAGTACTTC. Translated, it gives CASSQPGLAHEQYF.

This clone was recorded once. The V call is TRBV29-1, the J call TRBJ1-5; perhaps TRBD1 as D (6 bases). Trimming took off 5 bases at V and 0 bases at J, with 11 bases between the two ends. The CDR3 contains 14 residues. In germline, CDR1 is SQVTM, CDR2 ANQGSEA. CDR3 amino acids: CSVLTGYSNQPQHF. DNA of the CDR3: TGCAGCGTTTTGACAGGTTATAGCAATCAGCCCCAGCATTTT.

The V and J genes are TRBV19 and TRBJ2-7, with 9 nucleotides matching TRBD1. CDR1 LNHDA and CDR2 SQIVND come from the germline V gene (reference sequence). The CDR3 totals 15 residues. V dropped 5 bases and J dropped 3; count of bases not matched to a gene: 8. The CDR3 nucleotides are TGTGCCAGTAGTCCAAGGACAGGGGCGTACTACGAGCAGTACTTC. This encodes CASSPRTGAYYEQYF. The complete variable domain, with remaining parts taken from reference TRBV19 and TRBJ2-7, reads DGGITQSPKYLFRKEGQNVTLSCEQNLNHDAMYWYRQDPGQGLRLIYYSQIVNDFQKGDIAEGYSVSREKKESFPLTVTSAQKNPTAFYLCASSPRTGAYYEQYFGPGTRLTVT.

The chain recombines TRBV5-1 with TRBJ1-1, with TRBD1 as a possible D gene (5 bases). Germline loops: CDR1 SGHRS, CDR2 YFSETQ. CDR3 length: 14 residues. Trimming removed 3 bases from V and 4 bases from J, with 13 bases in between. Written as DNA, the CDR3 is TGCGCCAGCAGCTCAACAGGTGATCGCACTGAAGCTTTCTTT. Translation: CASSSTGDRTEAFF. The full variable domain, in which reference TRBV5-1 and TRBJ1-1 provide the parts outside the CDR3, is KAGVTQTPRYLIKTRGQQVTLSCSPISGHRSVSWYQQTPGQGLQFLFEYFSETQRNKGNFPGRFSGRQFSNSRSEMNVSTLELGDSALYLCASSSTGDRTEAFFGQGTRLTVV.

This rearrangement joins TRBV27 to TRBJ2-2; possible D gene TRBD1, 6 bases. The germline gives CDR1 MNHEY, CDR2 SMNVEV (reference sequence). The CDR3 is made up of 13 amino acids. V was clipped by 7 bases and J by 1 base, with 7 bases between them. CDR3 coding DNA: TGTGCCAGCACAGGGGTGAACACCGGGGAGCTGTTTTTT. Amino acid sequence: CASTGVNTGELFF.

This chain links TRBV7-9 with TRBJ1-6; 10 nucleotides line up with TRBD1. Losses at the gene ends were 1 base for V and 14 bases for J; bases not matched to a gene: 8. CDR1 and CDR2 (germline): SEHNR, FQNEAQ (reference sequence). This CDR3 contains 15 residues. CDR3 DNA sequence: TGTGCCAGCAGCTTAGGAACCGGGACAGGGGTAACCCTCCACTTT. It specifies CASSLGTGTGVTLHF.

The genes are TRBV7-2 and TRBJ2-1; TRBD2 is a possible D gene (5 bases). This CDR3 region has 15 residues. Germline-derived CDR1 and CDR2 are SGHTA and FQGNSA. V lost 2 bases and J 8 bases, leaving 16 bases between the germline ends. This chain's CDR3 is CASSLKGEGRHEQFF. The CDR3, as DNA: TGTGCCAGCAGCTTAAAGGGAGAGGGTAGGCATGAGCAGTTCTTC. The full variable domain, rest sourced from reference TRBV7-2 and TRBJ2-1, is GAGVSQSPSNKVTEKGKDVELRCDPISGHTALYWYRQSLGQGLEFLIYFQGNSAPDKSGLPSDRFSAERTGGSVSTLTIQRTQQEDSAVYLCASSLKGEGRHEQFFGPGTRLTVL.

J is TRBJ1-5 and V is TRBV3-1 (or the pseudogene TRBV3-2); D perhaps matches TRBD1 (6 bases). Between the trimmed V and J ends, which lost 4 bases and 2 bases, there was a span of 18 bases. The CDR3 extends over 17 amino acids. In germline, CDR1 is LGHDT, CDR2 YNNKEL (reference sequence). The CDR3 DNA sequence: TGTGCCAGCAGCCTCGATGAAGGGAGGGGGGGCAATCAGCCCCAGCATTTT. Its protein product is CASSLDEGRGGNQPQHF.

The genes are TRBV5-1 and TRBJ1-3; 9 bases are shared with TRBD1. In germline, CDR1 is SGHRS, CDR2 YFSETQ. V dropped 0 bases and J dropped 8; count of bases not matched to a gene: 3. The CDR3 runs 14 residues. CDR3 coding DNA: TGCGCCAGCAGCTTGGACAGGGGGCGCGACACCATATATTTT. Amino acid sequence: CASSLDRGRDTIYF.

The V call is TRBV19, the J call TRBJ1-4; no reliable D call. Trimming removed 7 bases at V and 6 bases at J, with 12 bases between. CDR1 and CDR2 (germline): LNHDA, SQIVND (reference sequence). The CDR3 sequence is 13 residues long. For the CDR3, the DNA is TGTGCCAGTAATCGGAGGTCTGATGAAAAACTGTTTTTT. This gives the protein CASNRRSDEKLFF.

This sequence joins TRBV7-8 and TRBJ1-2; TRBD1 matches at 8 bases. The V and J ends lost 5 bases and 6 bases, in that order; junction bases with no gene match: 8. The germline V gene encodes CDR1 SGHVS and CDR2 FQNEAQ. The CDR3 has 14 residues. In DNA form, the CDR3 reads TGTGCCAGCAGCCCTCGGACAGGGACTGATGGCTACACCTTC. It yields the protein CASSPRTGTDGYTF.